These 10 T cell receptor beta chains originate from one sample sequenced in a study. Some clones are missing from TCRdb's copy, which holds only in-frame ones; the method was immunoSEQ multiplex PCR. The table has about 68,000 clones, around 93% seen once; the top ten hold 4% to 5%. The material sequenced was PBMCs. These receptors came from a man aged 35 to 55 with rheumatoid arthritis.

The chain carries TRBV28 and TRBJ1-1; D gene uncertain. The V and J ends lost 10 bases and 0 bases respectively, with 12 bases between them. Germline CDR1 reads MDHEN; CDR2 reads SYDVKM. CDR3 size: 13 residues. CDR3 DNA sequence: TGTGCCATAAAGGTGGATCTGAACACTGAAGCTTTCTTT. It specifies CAIKVDLNTEAFF. Full variable domain (rest looked up from reference TRBV28 and TRBJ1-1): DVKVTQSSRYLVKRTGEKVFLECVQDMDHENMFWYRQDPGLGLRLIYFSYDVKMKEKGDIPEGYSVSREKKERFSLILESASTNQTSMYLCAIKVDLNTEAFFGQGTRLTVV.

The V call is TRBV13, the J call TRBJ1-5, with no clear D. Germline CDR1 is PRHDT and CDR2 is FYEKMQ (reference sequence). This CDR3 is built from 13 residues. V was trimmed by 5 bases and J by 5 bases, leaving 10 bases between them. CDR3 protein: CASSPGRDQPQHF. The CDR3 DNA sequence: TGTGCCAGCAGCCCCGGGAGGGATCAGCCCCAGCATTTT.

The V call is TRBV6-5, the J call TRBJ1-4; D uncertain. Looked up from germline, CDR1 is MNHEY and CDR2 is SVGAGI. V gave up 2 bases and J gave up 0 bases, with 4 bases separating them. The CDR3 loop spans 14 amino acids. CDR3 sequence (DNA): TGTGCCAGCAGTTACAGGCCAACTAATGAAAAACTGTTTTTT. Residues: CASSYRPTNEKLFF.

The CDR3 bases are TGTGCCAGCAGCTTTCGGGTAGGTACTGAAGCTTTCTTT. Translation: CASSFRVGTEAFF. The chain combines TRBV5-6 with TRBJ1-1; D gene uncertain. Trimming shortened V by 2 bases and J by 5 bases, and 10 bases separated the two germline ends. The CDR3 is made up of 13 amino acids. The germline CDR1 and CDR2 sequences are SGHDT and YYEEEE.

The chain combines TRBV6-2 or TRBV6-3 with TRBJ1-5, with unresolved D. CDR3 length: 14 amino acids. V shed 1 base and J shed 2 bases, with 6 bases lying between them. Germline CDR1 is MNHEY and CDR2 is SVGEGT. In DNA, the CDR3 is TGTGCCAGCAGTTACTTCGAAGGCAATCAGCCCCAGCATTTT. Translated, it gives CASSYFEGNQPQHF.

V and J are TRBV10-3 and TRBJ1-5; the match to TRBD1 covers 8 bases. V gave up 5 bases and J gave up 0 bases; unmatched junction bases: 9. Per germline, CDR1 ENHRY and CDR2 SYGVKD. This CDR3 spans 17 amino acids. The CDR3 spells CAISQTGGVLSNQPQHF. The CDR3 DNA is TGTGCCATCAGTCAAACAGGGGGAGTTCTTAGCAATCAGCCCCAGCATTTT.

The CDR3, as DNA: TGTGCCAGCAGTTTCACCGGGAAGCACACCGGGGAGCTGTTTTTT. It encodes CASSFTGKHTGELFF. The rearrangement links TRBV27 to TRBJ2-2; D perhaps matches TRBD2 (5 bases). Germline lookup yields CDR1 MNHEY and CDR2 SMNVEV (reference sequence). Deletions cut 3 bases from V and 3 bases from J, with 11 bases between. CDR3 length equals 15 residues.

The chain uses TRBV15 and TRBJ1-5, with D possibly matching TRBD1 (5 bases). The CDR3 extends over 15 amino acids. Trimming took 0 bases from V and 9 from J, leaving 15 bases between them. The V gene's germline CDR1 is LNHNV and CDR2 YYDKDF (reference sequence). For the CDR3, the DNA is TGTGCCACCAGCAGAGATGGGGGGGTAGAGTGGCCCCAGCATTTT. It codes for CATSRDGGVEWPQHF. Full variable domain (outside the CDR3, taken from reference TRBV15 and TRBJ1-5): DAMVIQNPRYQVTQFGKPVTLSCSQTLNHNVMYWYQQKSSQAPKLLFHYYDKDFNNEADTPDNFQSRRPNTSFCFLDIRSPGLGDTAMYLCATSRDGGVEWPQHFGDGTRLSIL.

The rearrangement uses TRBV11-2 and TRBJ2-7; TRBD1 aligns across 10 bases. The CDR3 sequence is 15 residues long. Germline CDR1 and CDR2: SGHAT and FQNNGV. V was clipped by 4 bases and J by 2 bases; unmatched bases: 5. The CDR3 nucleotides read TGTGCCAGCAGCTCGGCCGGGACAGGGGCCTACGAGCAGTACTTC. Residues: CASSSAGTGAYEQYF.

This chain joins TRBV20-1 and TRBJ2-5, with 8 bases lining up with TRBD1. V lost 3 bases to trimming and J lost 6 bases; unmatched junction nucleotides: 6. The CDR3 is 13 residues long. Germline-derived CDR1 and CDR2 are DFQATT and SNEGSKA (reference sequence). The CDR3: CSASWQGAKTQYF. The CDR3 DNA sequence: TGCAGTGCTAGTTGGCAGGGGGCGAAGACCCAGTACTTC.